This TCR beta chain was identified in a study of CD8 T cells in ankylosing spondylitis (dated by TCRdb to 2016 to 2017). Background on the whole study: The study profiled T cell receptor beta repertoires in healthy donors and ankylosing spondylitis patients to find disease-linked TCR variants. Peripheral blood was sampled, and synovial fluid was also collected from ankylosing spondylitis patients. The whole study cohort included about a hundred healthy donors and 20 to 30 ankylosing spondylitis patients.

The instrument given in TCRdb is Illumina HiSeq 2500. TCR beta libraries were prepared by quantitative 5'-RACE with molecular barcodes. The original methods were these. A new computational method, built on a probabilistic model of VDJ rearrangement, was used to identify disease-linked TCR variants. The public reads were reprocessed in TCRdb via fastp at Q25 and MiXCR, keeping in-frame beta chains. Rows merge per CDR3 protein into single entries with the most common DNA and genes. The V and J calls follow TCRdb's processing rather than the paper's. This sample gives fewer than 400,000 distinct CDR3 sequences in total; about 22% of them show up just once. The ten largest clones add up to approximately 15% of the sample. A few counts support this clonotype. Its target antigen remains unknown. No per-base quality is available; no much larger clone lies one base away. General study outcomes and caveats: A TCR beta motif made up of about eight highly homologous amino acid variants appeared to be characteristic of blood from ankylosing spondylitis patients. According to the report, matched synovial fluid samples from ankylosing spondylitis patients were significantly enriched for the disease-linked clones. Some motif variants were previously reported in synovial fluid and blood of reactive arthritis patients, suggesting common disease-initiation mechanisms. The disease-linked clones had a CD8+ phenotype and were found at relatively low frequencies in peripheral blood.

The receptor was derived from a male donor with ankylosing spondylitis. Sequenced sample: blood, either unsorted or a sorted T cell fraction (not recorded which).

The encoded CDR3 is CAITKDRGEQAFF. The nucleotide sequence reads TGTGCCATCACCAAAGACAGGGGAGAGCAAGCTTTCTTT. Recombination connected TRBV10-3 to TRBJ1-1; 8 nucleotides in the junction match TRBD1. The CDR3, from cysteine to phenylalanine, totals 13 residues. Just the 39-base CDR3 DNA is kept, in frame starting at base 1. The junction shows trimming of 7 bases on V and 9 bases on J, and the gene matches do not reach 10 bases of it. CDR1 and CDR2, looked up from the germline V gene, are ENHRY and SYGVKD.